The next 23 T cell receptor beta chains were all read from a single sample in a study of blood T cell repertoires in COVID-19. Repertoires were generated with immunoSEQ multiplex PCR, while TCRdb's copy carries only in-frame clones and drops some. The sample records approximately 170,000 clones, about 90% being singletons. Sequencing used peripheral blood. The source of these receptors is a woman in her fifties or sixties with COVID-19, enrolled during active disease.

This chain connects TRBV30 to TRBJ1-2; D remains ambiguous. From germline, CDR1 is GTSNPN and CDR2 SVGIG (reference sequence). CDR3 length: 10 amino acids. Trimming pared 5 bases from V and 8 bases from J, leaving 9 bases between. CDR3 loop: CAWSELGYTF. CDR3 in DNA: TGTGCCTGGTCCGAGCTCGGCTACACCTTC.

This clone appeared a single time. The chain is built from TRBV9 and TRBJ2-1, with a possible D match to TRBD2 (5 bases). V dropped 0 bases and J dropped 10 bases, with 20 bases sitting between them. CDR3 length: 16 amino acids. CDR1 is SGDLS, CDR2 YYNGEE, per germline. CDR3 coding DNA: TGTGCCAGCAGCGTAGTGACCCACCCGAGGGCCGGGGAGCAGTTCTTC. This gives the protein CASSVVTHPRAGEQFF.

The V gene is TRBV11-1, the J gene TRBJ1-1, with D uncertain. The V and J ends lost 3 bases and 1 base respectively, with 6 bases between them. Germline lookup yields CDR1 SGHAT and CDR2 FQDESV (reference sequence). The length of the CDR3 is 13 residues. The CDR3 spells CASSLTGNTEAFF. CDR3 sequence (DNA): TGTGCCAGCAGCTTGACGGGGAACACTGAAGCTTTCTTT.

This chain links TRBV11-3 with TRBJ1-1; possibly TRBD1 for D (5 bases). This CDR3 region has 13 residues. Trimming cost V 8 bases and J 1 base, with 11 bases left between them. Looked up from germline, CDR1 is SGHNT and CDR2 is YENEEA. This CDR3 reads CASGPGPNTEAFF. Written as DNA, the CDR3 is TGTGCCAGCGGGCCAGGGCCGAACACTGAAGCTTTCTTT.

The J gene is TRBJ2-1, the V gene TRBV13; 11 bases fit TRBD1. Germline assignment: CDR1 PRHDT and CDR2 FYEKMQ (reference sequence). J lost 8 bases, V lost 5 bases, and 5 bases had no gene match. This CDR3 region has 14 residues. Here the CDR3 reads CASSTGTGGYEQFF. The CDR3 coding sequence is TGTGCCAGCAGCACCGGGACAGGGGGATATGAGCAGTTCTTC.

The chain carries TRBV4-3 and TRBJ1-1; D not certain. This CDR3 is built from 13 residues. The ends were cut back, 1 base at V and 1 base at J, with 4 bases in the middle. Per germline, CDR1 LGHNA and CDR2 YSLEER. The CDR3 region is CASSQAGNTEAFF. DNA of the CDR3: TGCGCCAGCAGCCAAGCAGGGAACACTGAAGCTTTCTTT.

The chain uses TRBV6-5 and TRBJ1-4; D gene unclear. V shed 3 bases and J shed 7 bases, with 18 bases lying between them. CDR1 is MNHEY and CDR2 is SVGAGI in the germline V gene. CDR3 length equals 16 residues. The CDR3 DNA is TGTGCCAGCAGTTATACCCAGTTGAGCGGAGGTGAAAAACTGTTTTTT. It translates to CASSYTQLSGGEKLFF.

The V and J genes are TRBV20-1 and TRBJ2-3; D is undetermined. Germline lookup yields CDR1 DFQATT and CDR2 SNEGSKA (reference sequence). Trimming took off 5 bases at V and 4 bases at J, with 7 bases between the two ends. The length of the CDR3 is 11 residues. CDR3 sequence: CSASRSDTQYF. CDR3 nucleotides: TGCAGTGCTTCGCGTTCAGATACGCAGTATTTT.

The chain carries TRBV9 and TRBJ1-6, with 8 nucleotides matching TRBD1. The germline V gene has CDR1 SGDLS and CDR2 YYNGEE. J gave up 9 bases and V 3 bases, and 5 bases lay outside the gene matches. The CDR3 totals 14 residues. This CDR3 reads CASSADRVGSPLHF. In DNA form, the CDR3 reads TGTGCCAGCAGCGCGGACAGGGTGGGTTCACCCCTCCACTTT.

The chain employs TRBV18 and TRBJ2-2, with TRBD1 as a possible D gene (6 bases). This CDR3 comprises 14 residues. From germline, CDR1 is KGHSH and CDR2 LQKENI. Trimming stripped 3 bases from V and 5 bases from J, with 10 bases between. The CDR3 DNA reads TGTGCCAGCTCACCGCGGACAGATACCGGGGAGCTGTTTTTT. Residues: CASSPRTDTGELFF.

The table lists this clone with a few counts. The chain combines TRBV5-4 with TRBJ2-7, with TRBD2 matching over 9 bases. Germline V gene sequence: CDR1 SGHNT, CDR2 YYREEE (reference sequence). The CDR3 consists of 15 residues. J gave up 7 bases and V 0 bases, and 8 bases lay outside the gene matches. As DNA, the CDR3 is TGTGCCAGCAGCTTGGTTCTAGCGGGGTCGCGAGAGCAGTACTTC. Translation: CASSLVLAGSREQYF.

This clone was counted once. This sequence joins TRBV7-8 and TRBJ1-5; perhaps TRBD1 as D (5 bases). CDR3 size: 14 residues. Germline CDR1 is SGHVS and CDR2 is FQNEAQ. The V end lost 2 bases, the J end lost 6 bases, and 11 bases lay between the germline ends. CDR3 sequence (DNA): TGTGCCAGCAGCTTATCAGGGAACGGTCAGCCCCAGCATTTT. Translation: CASSLSGNGQPQHF.

This chain's CDR3 is CASSQARPGGGSPLHF. Written as DNA, the CDR3 is TGTGCCAGCAGCCAAGCTCGACCAGGAGGTGGTTCACCCCTCCACTTT. This chain joins TRBV14 and TRBJ1-6; no reliable D call. V was pared by 1 base and J by 9 bases, with 16 bases between. From germline, CDR1 is SGHDN and CDR2 FVKESK. The CDR3 covers 16 residues.

The chain combines TRBV7-9 with TRBJ1-6; D uncertain. This CDR3 has 12 amino acids. The V and J ends lost 0 bases and 15 bases respectively, with 9 bases between them. Germline V gene data show CDR1 as SEHNR and CDR2 as FQNEAQ (reference sequence). DNA for the CDR3: TGTGCCAGCAGCTTAGCCGGCGGTTTCCTCCACTTT. Amino acids: CASSLAGGFLHF. Filled out from reference TRBV7-9 and TRBJ1-6, the complete variable domain reads DTGVSQNPRHKITKRGQNVTFRCDPISEHNRLYWYRQTLGQGPEFLTYFQNEAQLEKSRLLSDRFSAERPKGSFSTLEIQRTEQGDSAMYLCASSLAGGFLHFGNGTRLTVT.

The chain joins TRBV4-3 to TRBJ2-5; TRBD1 might be the D (6 bases). Germline V gene lookup returns CDR1 LGHNA and CDR2 YSLEER. CDR3 length: 13 amino acids. The ends were cut back, 1 base at V and 7 bases at J, with 10 bases in the middle. CDR3 nucleotides: TGCGCCAGCAGCCAAGTTAGGGGGAGGACCCAGTACTTC. Protein sequence: CASSQVRGRTQYF.

The chain is built from TRBV4-1 and TRBJ1-5; possible D gene TRBD1, 6 bases. This CDR3 contains 18 residues. The V gene lost 2 bases and the J gene lost 4 bases, with 21 bases spanning the gap. CDR1 is MGHRA, CDR2 YSYEKL, per germline. CDR3 in amino acids: CASSQWDPQGAQNQPQHF. The CDR3 DNA is TGCGCCAGCAGCCAATGGGACCCACAGGGCGCCCAAAATCAGCCCCAGCATTTT.

The chain links TRBV7-9 to TRBJ1-1; D gene ambiguous. This CDR3 region has 11 residues. The germline V gene encodes CDR1 SEHNR and CDR2 FQNEAQ (reference sequence). The V gene lost 9 bases and the J gene lost 4 bases, with 9 bases spanning the gap. This CDR3 is CASAASTEAFF. The CDR3, as DNA: TGTGCCAGTGCCGCGAGCACTGAAGCTTTCTTT.

V usage is TRBV11-3 and J usage is TRBJ2-1, with 9 bases aligning to TRBD2. There are 15 residues in the CDR3. Germline CDR1 and CDR2: SGHNT and YENEEA. V was pared by 3 bases and J by 7 bases, with 7 bases of the junction left unmatched. The CDR3 is CASSFSGSFANEQFF. In DNA, the CDR3 is TGTGCCAGCAGCTTTAGCGGGAGTTTTGCGAATGAGCAGTTCTTC.

The V and J genes are TRBV18 and TRBJ2-3; the D gene is possibly TRBD1 (5 bases). CDR1 is KGHSH, CDR2 LQKENI, per germline. The CDR3 spans 16 residues. V shed 3 bases and J shed 0 bases, with 13 bases lying between them. Written as DNA, the CDR3 is TGTGCCAGCTCACCTCTCCAGGGTGGAAGCACAGATACGCAGTATTTT. Its translation is CASSPLQGGSTDTQYF. Using reference TRBV18 and TRBJ2-3 for the parts outside the CDR3, the full variable domain is NAGVMQNPRHLVRRRGQEARLRCSPMKGHSHVYWYRQLPEEGLKFMVYLQKENIIDESGMPKERFSAEFPKEGPSILRIQQVVRGDSAAYFCASSPLQGGSTDTQYFGPGTRLTVL.

This chain links TRBV19 with TRBJ2-1; TRBD2 is a possible D gene (6 bases). The germline gives CDR1 LNHDA, CDR2 SQIVND (reference sequence). The CDR3 length is 14 residues. The V and J ends lost 6 bases and 5 bases respectively, with 14 bases between them. CDR3 region: CASRQEGSDNEQFF. The CDR3 nucleotides are TGTGCCAGTAGGCAGGAGGGAAGCGACAATGAGCAGTTCTTC.

The V and J genes are TRBV24-1 and TRBJ2-3, with 9 nucleotides matching TRBD1. The V gene end was trimmed by 6 bases and the J gene end by 11 bases; junction bases not matched to a gene: 14. This CDR3 is 15 amino acids long. Germline values: CDR1 KGHDR, CDR2 SFDVKD. The chain's CDR3 is CATSRTGGAEARQYF. Written as DNA, the CDR3 is TGTGCCACCAGTCGCACAGGGGGCGCCGAGGCTAGGCAGTATTTT.

By frequency in the sample, this clone is medium-sized (0.01 to 0.1%). The V and J genes are TRBV25-1 and TRBJ2-3, with D unclear. Germline CDR1 and CDR2: MGHDK and SYGVNS. The CDR3 covers 14 residues. V gave up 5 bases and J gave up 0 bases, with 9 bases separating them. CDR3 sequence reads: CASSSTESTDTQYF. CDR3 nucleotide sequence: TGTGCCAGCAGTAGTACGGAGAGCACAGATACGCAGTATTTT.

This chain links TRBV7-3 with TRBJ2-3; 12 positions match TRBD2. CDR3 length: 14 amino acids. The germline V gene has CDR1 SGHTA and CDR2 FQGTGA. The J segment lost 9 bases and the V segment lost 0 bases, leaving 1 base of the junction unmatched. As DNA, the CDR3 is TGTGCCAGCAGCTTAACACTAGCGGGAGGCACGCAGTATTTT. Its protein is CASSLTLAGGTQYF.